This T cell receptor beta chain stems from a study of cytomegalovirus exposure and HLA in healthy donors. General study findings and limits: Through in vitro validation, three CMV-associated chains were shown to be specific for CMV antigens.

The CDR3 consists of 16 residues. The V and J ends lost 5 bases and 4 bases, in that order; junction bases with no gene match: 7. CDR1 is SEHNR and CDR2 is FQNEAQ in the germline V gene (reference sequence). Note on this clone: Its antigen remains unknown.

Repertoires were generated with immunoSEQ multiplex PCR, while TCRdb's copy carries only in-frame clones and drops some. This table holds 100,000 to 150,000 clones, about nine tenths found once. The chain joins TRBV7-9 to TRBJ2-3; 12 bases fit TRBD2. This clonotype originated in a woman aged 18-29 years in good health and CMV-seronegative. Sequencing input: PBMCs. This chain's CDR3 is CASSKRLAGVADTQYF. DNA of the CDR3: TGTGCCAGCAGCAAACGACTAGCGGGAGTTGCAGATACGCAGTATTTT.